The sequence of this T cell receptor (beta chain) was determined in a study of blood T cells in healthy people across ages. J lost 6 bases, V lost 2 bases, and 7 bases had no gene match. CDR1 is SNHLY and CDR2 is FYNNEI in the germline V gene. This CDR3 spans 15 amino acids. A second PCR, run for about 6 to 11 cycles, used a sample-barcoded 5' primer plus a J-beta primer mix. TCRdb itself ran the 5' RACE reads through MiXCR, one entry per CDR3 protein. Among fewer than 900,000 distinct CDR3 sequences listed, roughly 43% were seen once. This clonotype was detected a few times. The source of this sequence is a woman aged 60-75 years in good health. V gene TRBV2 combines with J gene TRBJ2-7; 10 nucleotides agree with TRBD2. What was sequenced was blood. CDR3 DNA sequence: TGTGCCAGCAGTGAACTAGCGGGAGTTATTTTCGAGCAGTACTTC. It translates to CASSELAGVIFEQYF.